This T cell receptor (beta chain) was obtained from a study of blood T cell repertoires in COVID-19. Study overall: Italy, Spain and the United States were the sources of the convalescent and acute COVID-19 samples.

Germline V gene sequence: CDR1 WSHSY, CDR2 SAAADI. The CDR3 sequence is 14 residues long. The V and J ends lost 8 bases and 1 base respectively, with 14 bases between them. Using immunoSEQ multiplex PCR, the repertoire was profiled, and TCRdb retains in-frame clones only, with some absent. The sample contains 350,000 to 450,000 clones, roughly 85% of which appear only once. Sequences were obtained from peripheral blood. This receptor was taken from a woman under 30 with acute or convalescent COVID-19. The chain has TRBV10-2 and TRBJ1-1, with a tentative D call TRBD1 (6 bases). The CDR3 bases are TGCGCCAGCCGATACACAGGGTCGAACACTGAAGCTTTCTTT. It translates to CASRYTGSNTEAFF.